The 7 T cell receptor beta chains presented below share a single source sample, sequenced in a study of post-analysis software for immune sequencing data. Unique-molecular-identifier-tagged TCR beta cDNA libraries were used. MiXCR, run by TCRdb on the PCR reads, gives a single entry per CDR3 protein. Among 700,000 to 800,000 distinct CDR3 sequences, about 32% were seen once, and the ten largest hold around 0.56%. Their antigen targets remain unknown. Regarding the study as a whole: Patients showed TRBV5-6, TRBV5-1 and TRBV20-1 among 4 or 5 TRBV segments more frequent than in controls.

The sample was blood. These receptor sequences come from a girl between 5 and 17 years old with multiple sclerosis.

This clonotype was picked up a small number of times. The chain has TRBV20-1 and TRBJ2-7; 12 bases agree with TRBD2. The germline V gene encodes CDR1 DFQATT and CDR2 SNEGSKA (reference sequence). The CDR3 is made up of 14 amino acids. V was pared by 5 bases and J by 5 bases, with 7 bases of the junction left unmatched. The CDR3 nucleotides are TGCAGTGCTCCCCGGACTAGCGGGGCCCACGAGCAGTACTTC. The encoded protein is CSAPRTSGAHEQYF.

The rearrangement joins TRBV12-3 or TRBV12-4 to TRBJ2-7; D remains ambiguous. This CDR3 is built from 14 residues. V was trimmed by 0 bases and J by 3 bases, leaving 9 bases between them. Here the CDR3 reads CASSLAAGRYEQYF. As DNA, the CDR3 is TGTGCCAGCAGTTTAGCGGCAGGCCGCTACGAGCAGTACTTC.

The chain links TRBV7-2 to TRBJ2-7, with D tentatively TRBD2 (6 bases). Trimming cost V 4 bases and J 5 bases, with 18 bases left between them. There are 15 residues in the CDR3. Germline assignment: CDR1 SGHTA and CDR2 FQGNSA. The CDR3 region is CASSSRDLGSDEQYF. The DNA for the CDR3 is TGTGCCAGCAGCTCCAGGGACTTAGGGAGTGACGAGCAGTACTTC. The full variable domain, with the rest looked up from reference TRBV7-2 and TRBJ2-7, is GAGVSQSPSNKVTEKGKDVELRCDPISGHTALYWYRQSLGQGLEFLIYFQGNSAPDKSGLPSDRFSAERTGGSVSTLTIQRTQQEDSAVYLCASSSRDLGSDEQYFGPGTRLTVT.

The genes are TRBV6-5 and TRBJ1-5; D ambiguous. Germline CDR1 MNHEY, CDR2 SVGAGI. Deletions cut 6 bases from V and 0 bases from J, with 9 bases between. The CDR3 is made up of 14 amino acids. Here the CDR3 DNA reads TGTGCCAGCAGGCCGACGGCTAGCAATCAGCCCCAGCATTTT. Translated, it gives CASRPTASNQPQHF.

The chain recombines TRBV20-1 with TRBJ2-1; D perhaps matches TRBD1 (5 bases). This CDR3 has 12 amino acids. Germline-derived CDR1 and CDR2 are DFQATT and SNEGSKA (reference sequence). CDR3 sequence reads: CAGFIVGDEQFF. CDR3 nucleotide sequence: TGCGCAGGGTTTATCGTCGGAGATGAGCAGTTCTTC.

This clonotype has more than one count but fewer than ten. V and J are TRBV27 and TRBJ2-4, with TRBD1 matching 7 bases. TRBJ2-5 matches the DNA end more closely, so the J call is doubtful. The CDR3 totals 15 residues. The germline V gene has CDR1 MNHEY and CDR2 SMNVEV (reference sequence). Here the CDR3 DNA reads TGTGCCAGCAGTGGAGAATACAGGGGCCGGGAGACCCAGTACTTC. Amino acids: CASSGEYRGRETQYF.

With respect to this clonotype: A much larger clone lies one base from this, so it may be a read error. The conserved phenylalanine or tryptophan normally closing the CDR3 is absent here, so this likely arose from a read error. The rearrangement links TRBV10-3 to TRBJ2-1; tentatively, D is TRBD1 (6 bases). The CDR3 has 16 amino acids. Deletions cut 6 bases from V and 3 bases from J, with 18 bases between. Germline V gene data show CDR1 as ENHRY and CDR2 as SYGVKD. CDR3 sequence reads: CAISGTSAGDYNEQFL. The CDR3 nucleotides are TGTGCCATCAGCGGGACATCGGCCGGTGACTACAATGAGCAGTTCTTA.